What follows are 26 T cell receptor beta chains derived from one specimen sequenced in a study of blood T cells in healthy people across ages. Using a J-beta primer mix together with a sample-barcoded 5' primer, a second PCR was run for about 6 to 12 cycles. TCRdb passed the 5' RACE reads through MiXCR, listing each CDR3 protein once. The table has roughly 790,000 distinct CDR3 sequences, roughly 45% seen once. The specimen was blood. These receptors all stem from a woman aged 60-75 years in good health.

This clonotype was detected a few times. The chain uses TRBV3-1 and TRBJ2-1; 8 nucleotides match TRBD2. CDR1 LGHDT and CDR2 YNNKEL come from the germline V gene (reference sequence). CDR3 size: 13 residues. V shed 4 bases and J 9 bases; nucleotides not matched to a gene: 5. CDR3 nucleotides: TGTGCCAGCAGCCGAGCGGGAGTCAGTGAGCAGTTCTTC. Its protein product is CASSRAGVSEQFF.

This clonotype was seen ten or more times. This chain uses TRBV4-1 with TRBJ2-5; D remains ambiguous. Germline V gene lookup returns CDR1 MGHRA and CDR2 YSYEKL. Between the trimmed V and J ends, which lost 0 bases and 2 bases, there was a span of 7 bases. This CDR3 has 14 residues. CDR3 in amino acids: CASSQDWLQETQYF. The CDR3 DNA follows: TGCGCCAGCAGCCAAGATTGGCTGCAAGAGACCCAGTACTTC.

The table lists this clonotype with a few counts. The gene calls are TRBV11-1 and TRBJ2-2, with 7 bases fitting TRBD2. Trimming at V came to 5 bases and at J to 1 base, leaving 4 bases not matched to a gene. This CDR3 comprises 15 residues. Germline CDR1 is SGHAT and CDR2 is FQDESV (reference sequence). The CDR3 sequence: CASSPLAVNTGELFF. CDR3 nucleotides: TGTGCCAGCAGCCCGCTAGCGGTGAACACCGGGGAGCTGTTTTTT.

The chain combines TRBV6-5 with TRBJ1-2, with 11 bases fitting TRBD1. With 7 bases clipped from V and 8 bases from J, the junction kept 12 bases outside the gene matches. CDR1 MNHEY and CDR2 SVGAGI come from the germline V gene. This CDR3 spans 15 amino acids. The CDR3 sequence is CASTLTRGQGDGYTF. CDR3 bases: TGTGCCAGCACCTTAACCCGGGGACAGGGGGACGGCTACACCTTC.

The table lists this clonotype with a count of one. The CDR3 is CATSRDDRAASVQFF. The DNA for the CDR3 is TGTGCCACCAGCAGAGACGACAGGGCGGCGAGTGTGCAGTTCTTC. This sequence joins TRBV15 and TRBJ2-1; 7 bases fit TRBD1. With 0 bases clipped from V and 12 bases from J, the junction kept 11 bases outside the gene matches. CDR1 and CDR2 from the germline V gene are LNHNV and YYDKDF (reference sequence). This CDR3 has 15 residues.

The chain links TRBV4-3 to TRBJ2-7; TRBD2 might be the D (5 bases). V was trimmed by 0 bases and J by 7 bases, leaving 13 bases between them. Germline loops: CDR1 LGHNA, CDR2 YSLEER. The CDR3 sequence is 14 residues long. Here the CDR3 DNA reads TGCGCCAGCAGCCAAGACTACGGGAACAATGAGCAGTACTTC. Its translation: CASSQDYGNNEQYF.

This clonotype was recorded a few times. The rearrangement joins TRBV4-3 to TRBJ2-2; D is possibly TRBD1 (5 bases). Germline CDR1 LGHNA, CDR2 YSLEER. The CDR3 contains 17 residues. Trimming pared 4 bases from V and 8 bases from J, leaving 23 bases between. CDR3 protein: CASSRRRAGLEYGELFF. CDR3 nucleotide sequence: TGCGCCAGCAGCCGCCGAAGGGCAGGGCTCGAATATGGGGAGCTGTTTTTT.

CDR3 sequence (DNA): TGTGCCACCAGTGATGGGGGAGGGGCCAATGAGCAGTTCTTC. Translation: CATSDGGGANEQFF. The J gene is TRBJ2-1, the V gene TRBV24-1; 7 bases fit TRBD2. The germline gives CDR1 KGHDR, CDR2 SFDVKD. The CDR3 runs to 14 residues. The V segment lost 3 bases and the J segment 6 bases; nucleotides outside the gene matches: 4.

The CDR3 sequence is CASSLAGQEINEQFF. In DNA, the CDR3 is TGTGCCAGCAGCTTAGCGGGACAGGAGATCAATGAGCAGTTCTTC. J is TRBJ2-1 and V is TRBV7-2; TRBD1 aligns across 8 bases. The CDR3 is made up of 15 amino acids. V trimming: 0 bases; J trimming: 6 bases; junction bases outside the gene matches: 4. CDR1 and CDR2 (germline): SGHTA, FQGNSA.

V is TRBV24-1 and J is TRBJ2-3; 10 bases fit TRBD1. The V gene end was trimmed by 4 bases and the J gene end by 6 bases; junction bases not matched to a gene: 12. Germline V CDR1 and CDR2: KGHDR, SFDVKD. CDR3 length: 17 amino acids. The DNA for the CDR3 is TGTGCCACCAGTGAATACGCCGCGACAGGGGGCAGCGATACGCAGTATTTT. Protein: CATSEYAATGGSDTQYF.

This clonotype occurred a few times. The rearrangement uses TRBV7-2 and TRBJ2-3; 14 bases align to TRBD2. Trimming cost V 4 bases and J 0 bases; bases outside gene matches: 6. The germline gives CDR1 SGHTA, CDR2 FQGNSA. The CDR3 length is 18 residues. The CDR3 nucleotides are TGTGCCAGCAGCTGGAGGACTAGCGGGGGGACTAGCACAGATACGCAGTATTTT. Translated, it gives CASSWRTSGGTSTDTQYF.

This clonotype was seen a handful of times. The V and J genes are TRBV24-1 and TRBJ2-1, with TRBD2 identical over 13 bases. The CDR3 sequence is 17 residues long. Germline lookup yields CDR1 KGHDR and CDR2 SFDVKD. Germline trimming cut 3 bases from V and 9 bases from J; bases unmatched to any gene: 10. CDR3 nucleotide sequence: TGTGCCACCAGTGATACACTAGCGGGAGGGCAAAGGATTGAGCAGTTCTTC. Translation gives CATSDTLAGGQRIEQFF.

The chain couples TRBV3-1 to TRBJ1-2; no firm D call. There are 15 residues in the CDR3. The germline V and J ends were trimmed by 2 bases and 1 base, with 11 bases remaining between them. The germline V gene has CDR1 LGHDT and CDR2 YNNKEL (reference sequence). The CDR3 region is CASSQYGSDNYGYTF. CDR3 in DNA: TGTGCCAGCAGCCAATATGGCAGCGATAACTATGGCTACACCTTC.

This chain links TRBV3-1 with TRBJ1-1; no clear D. The CDR3 covers 14 residues. V was shortened by 1 base and J by 1 base, with 7 bases between the two germline ends. Per germline, CDR1 LGHDT and CDR2 YNNKEL (reference sequence). In nucleotides, the CDR3 is TGTGCCAGCAGCCAAGGCCTGTCGAACACTGAAGCTTTCTTT. It encodes CASSQGLSNTEAFF.

This clonotype was counted many times. The chain uses TRBV29-1 and TRBJ2-7, with 10 bases identical to TRBD2. Germline-derived CDR1 and CDR2 are SQVTM and ANQGSEA. The CDR3 length is 14 residues. V lost 7 bases, J lost 6 bases, and 12 bases stayed unmatched. CDR3 in DNA: TGCAGCGCCGGGGGTCTAGCGGGAGATTCCGAGCAGTACTTC. Its translation is CSAGGLAGDSEQYF.

The chain recombines TRBV7-9 with TRBJ1-5, with TRBD1 identical over 7 bases. Germline CDR1 reads SEHNR; CDR2 reads FQNEAQ (reference sequence). Trimming cost V 0 bases and J 6 bases; bases outside gene matches: 2. The CDR3 contains 14 residues. The CDR3, as DNA: TGTGCCAGCAGCTTAGCAGGGGGCAGTCAGCCCCAGCATTTT. Translated, it gives CASSLAGGSQPQHF. Complete variable domain (other parts from reference TRBV7-9 and TRBJ1-5): DTGVSQNPRHKITKRGQNVTFRCDPISEHNRLYWYRQTLGQGPEFLTYFQNEAQLEKSRLLSDRFSAERPKGSFSTLEIQRTEQGDSAMYLCASSLAGGSQPQHFGDGTRLSIL.

The gene calls are TRBV3-1 and TRBJ2-3, with no clear D. V was trimmed by 4 bases and J by 0 bases, leaving 11 bases between them. Per germline, CDR1 LGHDT and CDR2 YNNKEL (reference sequence). The CDR3 has 15 amino acids. CDR3 sequence (DNA): TGTGCCAGCAGCCCCCGGACGGTGAGCACAGATACGCAGTATTTT. This translates into CASSPRTVSTDTQYF.

Note on this clonotype: One junction end disagrees with the germline gene, perhaps due to a read error. The gene calls are TRBV6-5 and TRBJ2-6; D is undetermined. The CDR3 runs 16 residues. CDR1 is MNHEY, CDR2 SVGAGI, per germline. This CDR3 reads CAGSPVQFPGANVLTF. CDR3 nucleotides: TGTGCCGGCAGTCCCGTCCAGTTCCCTGGGGCCAACGTCCTGACTTTC.

As to this clonotype: A clone one base away is much larger, so this may be a read error. The V and J genes are TRBV20-1 and TRBJ1-1, with TRBD1 identical over 7 bases. The CDR3 totals 15 residues. Germline V gene data show CDR1 as DFQATT and CDR2 as SNEGSKA (reference sequence). CDR3: CRARDINRGNTEAFF. CDR3 sequence (DNA): TGCAGGGCTAGAGACATCAACAGGGGGAACACTGAAGCTTTCTTT.

The gene calls are TRBV20-1 and TRBJ2-3; possible D gene TRBD1, 6 bases. The germline V gene has CDR1 DFQATT and CDR2 SNEGSKA (reference sequence). The V end lost 6 bases, the J end lost 3 bases, and 16 bases lay between the germline ends. The CDR3 loop spans 14 amino acids. The CDR3 sequence: CSALTAGATDTQYF. CDR3 DNA: TGCAGTGCCCTAACCGCAGGGGCTACAGATACGCAGTATTTT.

This chain connects TRBV5-1 to TRBJ2-1; no definite D call. V was clipped by 1 base and J by 0 bases, with 14 bases between them. Germline V gives CDR1 SGHRS, CDR2 YFSETQ. This CDR3 has 17 amino acids. The CDR3 loop reads CASSLRLIPSSYNEQFF. CDR3 bases: TGCGCCAGCAGCTTGAGGCTCATACCGAGCTCCTACAATGAGCAGTTCTTC.

This clonotype appeared many times. V usage is TRBV5-1 and J usage is TRBJ2-7, with D perhaps given as TRBD1 or TRBD2 (5 bases each). The CDR3 spans 15 residues. With 0 bases removed from V and 2 bases from J, the gap between germline ends came to 12 bases. In germline, CDR1 is SGHRS, CDR2 YFSETQ. The CDR3 bases are TGCGCCAGCAGCTTGGCCGGTCAGGGAGCCTACGAGCAGTACTTC. Protein product: CASSLAGQGAYEQYF. The full variable domain, in which reference TRBV5-1 and TRBJ2-7 provide the parts outside the CDR3, is KAGVTQTPRYLIKTRGQQVTLSCSPISGHRSVSWYQQTPGQGLQFLFEYFSETQRNKGNFPGRFSGRQFSNSRSEMNVSTLELGDSALYLCASSLAGQGAYEQYFGPGTRLTVT.

This rearrangement joins TRBV3-1 to TRBJ2-7, with 7 positions matching TRBD2. CDR1 and CDR2 from the germline V gene are LGHDT and YNNKEL (reference sequence). Trimming cost V 6 bases and J 4 bases; bases outside gene matches: 6. This CDR3 comprises 13 residues. The CDR3 here is CASREGGRYEQYF. CDR3 DNA sequence: TGTGCCAGCAGGGAGGGAGGGCGGTACGAGCAGTACTTC.

The CDR3 region has the DNA TGTGCCAGCAGTTCTCCCATGCAGGGGGGTCTAGCGGATTACGAGCAGTACTTC. Protein product: CASSSPMQGGLADYEQYF. This rearrangement joins TRBV28 to TRBJ2-7, with D possibly being TRBD1 or TRBD2 (7 bases each). CDR1 MDHEN and CDR2 SYDVKM come from the germline V gene. CDR3 size: 18 residues. The germline V and J ends were trimmed by 4 bases and 4 bases, with 26 bases remaining between them.

In its sample, this clonotype was seen many times. The chain uses TRBV7-2 and TRBJ1-6, with D possibly TRBD1 on 6 matching bases. With 3 bases removed from V and 0 bases from J, the gap between germline ends came to 12 bases. This CDR3 region has 17 residues. From germline, CDR1 is SGHTA and CDR2 FQGNSA. CDR3 sequence reads: CASSLGGASSYNSPLHF. The CDR3 nucleotides read TGTGCCAGCAGCTTGGGGGGGGCCAGCTCCTATAATTCACCCCTCCACTTT.

This clonotype was seen at least ten times. The chain recombines TRBV6-2 or TRBV6-3 with TRBJ2-2; D is possibly TRBD1 (5 bases). V was pared by 6 bases and J by 0 bases, with 8 bases between. CDR1 MNHEY and CDR2 SVGEGT come from the germline V gene. The CDR3 sequence is 14 residues long. The CDR3 protein is CASRQGSNTGELFF. The DNA for the CDR3 is TGTGCCAGCAGGCAGGGTTCGAACACCGGGGAGCTGTTTTTT.